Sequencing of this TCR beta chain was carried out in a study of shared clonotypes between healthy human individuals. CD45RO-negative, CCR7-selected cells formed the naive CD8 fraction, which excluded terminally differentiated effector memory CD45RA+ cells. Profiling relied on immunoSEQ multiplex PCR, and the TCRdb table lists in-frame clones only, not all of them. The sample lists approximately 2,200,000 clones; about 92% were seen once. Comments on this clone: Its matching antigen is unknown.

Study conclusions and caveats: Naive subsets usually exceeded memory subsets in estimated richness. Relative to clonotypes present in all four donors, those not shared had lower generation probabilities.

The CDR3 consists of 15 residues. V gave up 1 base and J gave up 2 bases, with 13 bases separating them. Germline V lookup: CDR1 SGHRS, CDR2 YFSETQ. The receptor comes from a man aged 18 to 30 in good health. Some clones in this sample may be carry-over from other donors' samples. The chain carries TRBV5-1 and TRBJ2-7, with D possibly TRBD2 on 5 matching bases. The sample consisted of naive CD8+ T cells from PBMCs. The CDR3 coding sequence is TGCGCCAGCAGCTTGTTCAGCGGAAATACCTACGAGCAGTACTTC. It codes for CASSLFSGNTYEQYF.